This T cell receptor beta chain comes out of a study of cytomegalovirus exposure and HLA in healthy donors. Whole-study results and caveats: Later genetic work tied a missense DCLRE1C variant to beta-chain V and J trimming. Presence/absence analyses supposed approximately even sequencing depth among donors.

As concerns this clone: Its cognate antigen is unknown.

This CDR3 is built from 12 residues. Trimming took off 5 bases at V and 1 base at J, with 5 bases between the two ends. CDR1 is SEHNR, CDR2 FQNEAQ, per germline (reference sequence). Both 60 Vbeta primers and 13 Jbeta primers went into the PCR. In the original workflow: An analysis performed later counted 75 million to 80 million unique TCR beta chains (roughly 10 million of them shared). Data came from immunoSEQ multiplex PCR; TCRdb stores just in-frame clones and leaves some out. V and J calls and clone size are copied from that table; D and trimming were computed from the DNA. In the table there are under 150,000 clones, around three quarters of which are singletons.

The chain combines TRBV7-9 with TRBJ1-1, with unresolved D. The material sequenced was PBMCs. The sequence was obtained from a man under 40 in good health and CMV-seropositive. The CDR3, as DNA: TGTGCCAGCAGCACCAGGAACACTGAAGCTTTCTTT. It specifies CASSTRNTEAFF. The full variable domain, rest sourced from reference TRBV7-9 and TRBJ1-1, is DTGVSQNPRHKITKRGQNVTFRCDPISEHNRLYWYRQTLGQGPEFLTYFQNEAQLEKSRLLSDRFSAERPKGSFSTLEIQRTEQGDSAMYLCASSTRNTEAFFGQGTRLTVV.